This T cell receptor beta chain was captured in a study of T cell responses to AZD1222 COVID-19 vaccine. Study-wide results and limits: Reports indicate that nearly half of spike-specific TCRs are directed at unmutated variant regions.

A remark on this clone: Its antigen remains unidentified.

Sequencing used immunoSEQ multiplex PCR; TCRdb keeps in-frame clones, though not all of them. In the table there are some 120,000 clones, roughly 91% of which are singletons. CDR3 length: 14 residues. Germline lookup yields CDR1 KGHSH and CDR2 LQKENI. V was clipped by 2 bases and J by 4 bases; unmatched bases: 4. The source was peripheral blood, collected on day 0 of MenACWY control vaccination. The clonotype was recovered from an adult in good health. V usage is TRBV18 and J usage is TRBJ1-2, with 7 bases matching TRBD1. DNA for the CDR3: TGTGCCAGCTCACCAGACAGGGAGGCCTATGGCTACACCTTC. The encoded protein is CASSPDREAYGYTF. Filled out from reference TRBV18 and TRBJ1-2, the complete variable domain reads NAGVMQNPRHLVRRRGQEARLRCSPMKGHSHVYWYRQLPEEGLKFMVYLQKENIIDESGMPKERFSAEFPKEGPSILRIQQVVRGDSAAYFCASSPDREAYGYTFGSGTRLTVV.